Given below is one TCR beta chain in context. Participant-reported clinical history was the basis for cohort assignment. TCRdb's table, derived via immunoSEQ multiplex PCR, lists solely in-frame clones and lacks some. This table holds a few hundred thousand clones, approximately 80% found once. The data were obtained in a study of blood T cell repertoires in COVID-19. On the study more broadly: Acute and convalescent COVID-19 specimens originated in the United States, Italy and Spain. Sample material is recorded as cDNA or gDNA derived from T cells, B-cell-depleted T cells, or PBMCs.

Germline CDR1 SQVTM, CDR2 ANQGSEA. Trimming took 7 bases from V and 3 from J; bases not matched to a gene: 13. CDR3 length: 15 residues. J is TRBJ2-7 and V is TRBV29-1; 9 bases agree with TRBD1. The sample comprised PBMCs or T cells enriched from blood (not recorded which). The source of this sequence is a man between 40 and 49 years old who had been exposed to COVID-19. The CDR3: CSAKGQGFFYYEQYF. The CDR3 DNA reads as TGCAGCGCTAAGGGACAGGGTTTTTTTTACTACGAGCAGTACTTC.